This TCR beta chain was documented in a study of cytomegalovirus exposure and HLA in healthy donors (dated by TCRdb to about 2017). Study-level background: An earlier analysis of approximately 640 of the donors reported about 250 Gb of sequence data and about 100 million unique TCR beta sequences from roughly 180 million T cells. About 300 gigabases of sequencing data and some 85 million unique TCR sequences were included in an early release covering several hundred HLA-typed donors. Of the 300 to 400 genotyped donors, 81% fell in the genetic ancestry cluster associated with self-reported Caucasian donors. The study aimed to test whether signatures of past pathogen exposure could be identified by cataloging public T cell receptors. Using immunosequencing, the study profiled T cell repertoires from approximately 700 subjects and related those repertoires to cytomegalovirus serostatus. Besides the first cohort of around 670 subjects, a separate validation cohort made up of about 120 different subjects was used. To predict cytomegalovirus infection status, the study brought together high-throughput TCR immunosequencing, statistical association of individual TCRs with disease status, and machine learning. In a later analysis, previously published TCR beta repertoires from 550 to 700 donors were re-analyzed and high-resolution HLA genotyping was added so that TCR occurrence patterns could be studied. In the later analysis, no new phenotypic data were used to find candidate immune exposures; instead, reliance was placed on TCR beta sequences and their occurrence across donors. To decide whether each TCR beta V gene segment behaved as functional or pseudogenic, an earlier analysis of some 600 of the donors relied on high-throughput TCR beta sequencing. Alongside the repertoire data, information on donor age, sex, ethnicity and CMV serostatus was compiled. In a later genetic analysis, genome-wide SNP genotypes for about 65% of the 666 donors were used, and that subset was treated as a discovery cohort. Every repertoire in the discovery cohort had been generated on one and the same sequencing platform. HLA typing included class I and class II loci at four-digit resolution. Typing coverage differed by locus: A, B, C, DRB1 and DQB1 were typed in roughly 620-630 donors, DQA1 in about 560, DPA1 in around 610, and DPB1 in roughly 450. A few DR-DQ haplotypes were treated as single units for association and clustering because of strong linkage in the cohort. Among 398 genotyped donors of the cohort, an average of approximately 240,000 unique TCR beta nucleotide sequences was sequenced per donor, of which about 20% were non-productive. General study outcomes and caveats: Compared with equally common non-associated chains, HLA-associated TCR beta chains in a later analysis were more clonally expanded and had lower generation probabilities. The cohort was sequenced for TCR beta chains only, and without alpha or paired-chain data the features that could be detected were limited. In vitro tests confirmed that a few of the cytomegalovirus-associated TCR beta chains recognize cytomegalovirus antigens. V-gene and J-gene trimming of TCR beta chains was associated with a missense DCLRE1C variant in a later genetic analysis, and the association was replicated in an independent cohort. Correlated functional status among segregating V segments might reflect linkage disequilibrium, but an unknown experimental factor could not be ruled out. A further reported finding was that TCR beta sequences accurately predicted the HLA-A and HLA-B alleles for most subjects in the first cohort. The earlier analysis of nearly 600 of the donors excluded some 15 rarely observed V segments, including chromosome 9 orphons, because counts were too low. For the cohort, immune exposure information was limited to CMV serostatus. According to a later genetic analysis, donors in an Asian-associated ancestry cluster had fewer N-insertions in productive TCRs than the roughly 670-donor mean. In a later analysis, more than 15,000 TCR beta sequences were associated with specific HLA alleles at a false discovery rate of 0.05. Because HLA typing was unavailable for some donors at each locus, only the typed subset was used in association tests. When HLA alleles, especially DR and DQ, strongly co-occurred, TCR associations were difficult to assign to individual alleles. According to the authors, the approach could potentially be generalized to other disease states and immunological phenotypes. Cytomegalovirus status was reported to be diagnosed by the classifier with high specificity and sensitivity in both the original and validation cohorts. The presence/absence analyses assumed that sequencing depth was roughly uniform across donors, and that assumption may not be true. The 87-base-pair reads could not distinguish some IMGT-functional V segments, including TRBV6-2 and TRBV6-3, so those segments were excluded. Broadly in line with IMGT annotations, most TCR beta V segments showed up in productive rearrangements about 87% or about 30% of the time in an earlier analysis of under 700 of the donors. Most TCR sequences were seen in very few donors, while some public TCRs were found in many individuals. A cluster of highly shared sequence variants was judged likely to represent a technical artifact of the sequencing pipeline. According to a later analysis, parvovirus B19, influenza, CMV and Epstein-Barr virus appeared linked to several top co-occurrence clusters. The study listed 164 TCR beta chains as associated with cytomegalovirus. In a later analysis, most CMV-associated TCR beta chains were found to appear HLA-restricted, with HLA associations seemingly driven largely by CMV exposure. In a later analysis, the rate of TCR association differed among HLA loci, with DRB1 alleles having the most associated TCRs and HLA-C alleles having the fewest.

This clone was seen once. This receptor's antigen is unknown. No quality values exist for individual bases; no much larger clone is one base distant. Library generation was performed with the immunoSEQ multiplex PCR assay. The multiplex PCR relied on a mix of 60 forward primers for TCR Vbeta segments and 13 reverse primers for TCR Jbeta segments. Amplification of the CDR3 region of rearranged TCR beta genes was performed with a multiplex PCR assay on genomic DNA. The amplified TCR beta libraries were sequenced on the Illumina HiSeq System as 87-base-pair reads. In the paper's pipeline: Across the 600 to 700 repertoires, a later analysis counted around 80 million unique TCR beta chains, around 11 million of which were shared by at least two donors. Raw reads were error-corrected and collapsed into unique sequences by a nearest-neighbor algorithm in which closely related sequences were merged to remove PCR and sequencing errors. V, D and J gene segments were assigned by aligning CDR3 sequences to IMGT reference sequences. For a sequence to be retained, a match of at least six nucleotides to both a V gene segment and a J gene segment was required. Rearrangements were called productive when the CDR3 lacked stop codons and stayed in frame with V and J; all others were non-productive. Following IMGT convention, CDR3 was defined as the stretch from the second conserved V-encoded cysteine to the conserved J-encoded phenylalanine. Sequences without an unambiguous match to a single V gene segment were excluded from the earlier analysis of several hundred of the donors. In an earlier analysis of 587 of the donors, V segments were called functional above 56.7% productive rearrangements and were called segregating when the between-donor standard deviation exceeded 5%. A statistical classification framework was built to diagnose cytomegalovirus status from the catalog of TCR beta chain sequences. In a later analysis, V and J genes were assigned by comparing TCR nucleotide sequences against IMGT/GENE-DB human TR gene sequences. In a later analysis, CDR3 sequences and most-parsimonious VDJ recombination scenarios were assigned using the TCRdist pipeline. In a later analysis, each TCR beta chain was defined by its CDR3 amino acid sequence together with its V-gene family, and reads without a unique V-gene family were excluded. To address suspected cross-contamination and a sequencing artifact, a later analysis removed some 620 highly shared, low-generation-probability nucleotide sequences. A later analysis calculated a clonal expansion index for each public chain from normalized within-repertoire ranks of inferred template counts. In a later analysis, generation probabilities were computed using a VDJ recombination model fitted to out-of-frame rearrangements, and the results were checked against IGoR. In a later analysis, hypergeometric tests were used to score TCR-TCR, TCR-HLA and TCR-CMV co-occurrence, with a repertoire-size bias correction applied to TCR pairs. In a later analysis, false discovery rates were estimated by permuting HLA or CMV assignments 20 times. In a later analysis, co-occurring TCRs were grouped using DBSCAN, with TCRdist sequence similarity added in when clustering inside HLA-allele-positive subsets. Repertoires with fewer than 30,000 or more than 120,000 public chains, plus five repertoires with anomalous nucleotide sharing, were excluded from co-occurrence clustering. TCRdb limited this immuneACCESS table to in-frame rearrangements with V and J called. A share of clones is missing; checked studies link under half to unresolved V genes, and the rest is unexplained. That table gives V, J and clone size, and the DNA gave D and trimming. This sample holds roughly 130,000 clones; 80% were observed only once. Around 3% of the sample is held by the ten biggest clonotypes.

The trim is 0 bases for V and 5 bases for J, with a gap of 11 bases between the germline ends. CDR1 and CDR2, looked up from the germline V gene, are LGHNA and YNFKEQ. CDR3 length: 15 amino acids, cysteine to phenylalanine. The read is trimmed to its CDR3 DNA, 45 bases read in frame from base 1. The cohort comprised several hundred healthy bone marrow donors. At the time of sampling, all cohort members were nominally healthy, though unrecorded immune exposures were likely present. The donor was CMV seronegative and was included in the group of several hundred seronegative cohort members. Every donor gave a peripheral blood sample, and the peripheral blood mononuclear cells from that sample were used for TCR beta sequencing. The Qiagen DNeasy Blood Extraction Kit was used to extract genomic DNA from the blood cell samples.

The sample comprised PBMCs. This TCR derives from a male donor in good health and CMV-seronegative. The chain is encoded by TRBV4-2 joined to TRBJ2-1; the D gene is perhaps TRBD1, from 5 matching bases. The CDR3 has the sequence CASSQDEAGHNEQFF. In nucleotides, the sequence is TGTGCCAGCAGCCAAGATGAGGCAGGGCACAATGAGCAGTTCTTC.